This T cell receptor beta chain was documented in a study of T-cell memory formation after mild COVID-19. Study background: The two donors had largely donor-specific TCR clusters.

Only a few counts were recorded for this clonotype. This CDR3 is 13 amino acids long. Trimming left V 7 bases short and J 6 bases short, with 16 bases between. The germline CDR1 and CDR2 sequences are SQVTM and ANQGSEA. Using its own MiXCR run on the 5' RACE reads, TCRdb lists one record per CDR3 protein. The repertoire has approximately 88,000 distinct CDR3 sequences, approximately 25% of them found once; the top ten carry around 45%. The sequence derives from a young man who had mild COVID-19 (a few samples of this study predate the infection). Cell type and time point are not known. This chain connects TRBV29-1 to TRBJ2-1; TRBD1 might be the D (6 bases). The sample taken for sequencing was PBMCs or a T cell subset sorted from them (not recorded which). CDR3 sequence reads: CSAWGQGGNEQFF. The CDR3 DNA follows: TGCAGCGCCTGGGGGCAAGGGGGCAATGAGCAGTTCTTC.